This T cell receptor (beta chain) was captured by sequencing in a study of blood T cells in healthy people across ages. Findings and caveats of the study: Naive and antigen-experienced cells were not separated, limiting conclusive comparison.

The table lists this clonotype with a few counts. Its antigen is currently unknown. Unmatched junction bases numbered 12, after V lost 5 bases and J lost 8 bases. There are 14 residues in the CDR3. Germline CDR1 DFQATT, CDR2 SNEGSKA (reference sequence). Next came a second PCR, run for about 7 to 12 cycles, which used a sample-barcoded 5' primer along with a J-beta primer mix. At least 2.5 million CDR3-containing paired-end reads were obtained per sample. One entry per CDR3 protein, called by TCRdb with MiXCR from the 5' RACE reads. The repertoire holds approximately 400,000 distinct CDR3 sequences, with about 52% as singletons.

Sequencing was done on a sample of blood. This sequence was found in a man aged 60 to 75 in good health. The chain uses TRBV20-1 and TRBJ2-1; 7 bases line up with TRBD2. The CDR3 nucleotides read TGCAGTGCTGGGAGGGGAATGGGAAGGGATGAGCAGTTCTTC. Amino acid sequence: CSAGRGMGRDEQFF.